This TCR beta chain was retrieved from a study of immune evolution from preneoplasia to lung adenocarcinoma. Across the whole study: HLA loss of heterozygosity: about 7% AIS, 15% MIA, around 33% ADC, none AAH. Findings and limits, study-wide: Compared with EGFR-mutant or double wild-type lesions, KRAS-mutant nodules were more clonal.

With respect to this clone: Its antigen remains unknown.

Method: immunoSEQ multiplex PCR; TCRdb's copy keeps in-frame clones and lacks some. Counted here are tens of thousands of clones, around 74% occurring once; the ten biggest clones make up around 6.1%. This CDR3 has 15 residues. Germline loops: CDR1 ENHRY, CDR2 SYGVKD. V was pared by 5 bases and J by 2 bases, with 7 bases of the junction left unmatched. The sequenced sample was FFPE invasive lung adenocarcinoma tissue. The chain is built from TRBV10-3 and TRBJ2-3; TRBD1 agrees at 7 bases. The receptor was derived from a person in their 60s with lung adenocarcinoma. CDR3 nucleotides: TGTGCCATCAGTCGTCGGGACAGAATCACAGATACGCAGTATTTT. It yields the protein CAISRRDRITDTQYF.